The 25 T cell receptor beta chains below come from one sample, sequenced in a study of T-cell memory formation after mild COVID-19. Each CDR3 protein is one row after TCRdb ran MiXCR on the 5' RACE reads. Of around 500,000 distinct CDR3 sequences in the sample, approximately 18% were seen once. What was sequenced was PBMCs or a T cell subset sorted from them (not recorded which). These receptor sequences come from an adult woman who had mild COVID-19 (a few samples of this study predate the infection). Cell type and time point are not known.

V gene TRBV19 combines with J gene TRBJ2-7, with 7 bases aligning to TRBD1. The CDR3 sequence is 15 residues long. The germline V gene has CDR1 LNHDA and CDR2 SQIVND (reference sequence). V was clipped by 0 bases and J by 5 bases; unmatched bases: 7. This CDR3 is CASSIEGTVKNEQYF. CDR3 DNA: TGTGCCAGTAGTATAGAGGGGACAGTGAAAAACGAGCAGTACTTC.

The V gene is TRBV7-2, the J gene TRBJ2-3; tentatively, D is TRBD2 (6 bases). CDR1 and CDR2 (germline): SGHTA, FQGNSA. V lost 7 bases and J lost 3, with 17 bases in between. The CDR3 has 15 amino acids. CDR3 protein: CASTSSGLATDTQYF. For the CDR3, the DNA is TGTGCCAGCACCTCATCCGGTCTAGCGACAGATACGCAGTATTTT.

This chain uses TRBV5-1 with TRBJ2-2; 12 bases are shared with TRBD2. This CDR3 has 16 amino acids. Trimming at V came to 4 bases and at J to 2 bases, leaving 3 bases not matched to a gene. CDR1 and CDR2 (germline): SGHRS, YFSETQ. The CDR3 region has the DNA TGCGCCAGCAGCACACTAGCGGGAGGAAACACCGGGGAGCTGTTTTTT. Translation: CASSTLAGGNTGELFF.

This clonotype has just a few counts. The chain combines TRBV5-6 with TRBJ1-2; TRBD1 aligns across 9 bases. CDR3 length: 15 amino acids. Germline V lookup: CDR1 SGHDT, CDR2 YYEEEE. With V trimmed by 4 bases and J by 5 bases, 9 bases remained unmatched. The CDR3 sequence: CASSVYRGPRYGYTF. The CDR3 DNA reads TGTGCCAGCAGCGTCTACAGGGGGCCGCGGTATGGCTACACCTTC.

This sequence joins TRBV24-1 and TRBJ2-3, with TRBD1 identical over 11 bases. The trim removed 3 bases at V and 5 bases at J, leaving 9 bases unmatched. This CDR3 has 17 amino acids. CDR1 and CDR2 (germline): KGHDR, SFDVKD. The DNA of the CDR3 is TGTGCCACCAGTGATCGAGGACAGGGGGCTGCGAAAGATACGCAGTATTTT. Residues: CATSDRGQGAAKDTQYF.

This clonotype showed up just a few times. The rearrangement links TRBV19 to TRBJ1-1; no firm D call. The CDR3 runs 14 residues. CDR1 LNHDA and CDR2 SQIVND come from the germline V gene (reference sequence). V lost 1 base and J 5 bases, leaving 11 bases between the germline ends. The CDR3 nucleotides are TGTGCCAGTAGTATAGGAGGAGTGGAGACTGAAGCTTTCTTT. Translating gives CASSIGGVETEAFF. Full variable domain (outside the CDR3, taken from reference TRBV19 and TRBJ1-1): DGGITQSPKYLFRKEGQNVTLSCEQNLNHDAMYWYRQDPGQGLRLIYYSQIVNDFQKGDIAEGYSVSREKKESFPLTVTSAQKNPTAFYLCASSIGGVETEAFFGQGTRLTVV.

V is TRBV24-1 and J is TRBJ2-3; no clear D. Trimming pared 2 bases from V and 0 bases from J, leaving 8 bases between. CDR1 and CDR2 (germline): KGHDR, SFDVKD. The CDR3 length is 15 residues. The CDR3 nucleotides are TGTGCCACCAGTGATTGGGGAAGGAGCACAGATACGCAGTATTTT. It encodes CATSDWGRSTDTQYF.

This clonotype was found many times. The chain recombines TRBV7-8 with TRBJ2-5; D is ambiguous. The germline CDR1 and CDR2 sequences are SGHVS and FQNEAQ. This CDR3 has 13 residues. The V and J ends lost 3 bases and 5 bases respectively, with 10 bases between them. CDR3 amino acids: CASSFRLEETQYF. The CDR3 DNA follows: TGTGCCAGCAGCTTTCGACTGGAGGAGACCCAGTACTTC.

This clonotype was counted at least ten times. V and J are TRBV7-9 and TRBJ2-5; perhaps TRBD1 as D (6 bases). CDR1 and CDR2 (germline): SEHNR, FQNEAQ (reference sequence). Deletions cut 6 bases from V and 1 base from J, with 12 bases between. This CDR3 has 14 residues. CDR3 coding DNA: TGTGCCAGCAGTCTCGGGACAACCCAAGAGACCCAGTACTTC. Its protein product is CASSLGTTQETQYF.

Ten or more counts support this clonotype. CDR3 residues: CASSQDQGSSYEQYF. DNA for the CDR3: TGTGCCAGCAGCCAAGATCAGGGCAGTTCCTACGAGCAGTACTTC. The J gene is TRBJ2-7, the V gene TRBV4-2; a possible D gene is TRBD1 (5 bases). V was shortened by 0 bases and J by 1 base, with 10 bases between the two germline ends. This CDR3 is built from 15 residues. Per germline, CDR1 LGHNA and CDR2 YNFKEQ.

The sample holds a few counts of this clonotype. J is TRBJ2-3 and V is TRBV10-3, with D maybe TRBD2 (5 bases). This CDR3 region has 14 residues. CDR1 is ENHRY, CDR2 SYGVKD, per germline. The V gene lost 0 bases and the J gene lost 2 bases, with 6 bases spanning the gap. This CDR3 is CAISESTNTDTQYF. The CDR3 coding sequence is TGTGCCATCAGTGAGTCGACTAACACAGATACGCAGTATTTT.

V is TRBV20-1 and J is TRBJ2-5; 12 bases agree with TRBD2. CDR1 is DFQATT and CDR2 is SNEGSKA in the germline V gene (reference sequence). Trimming took 6 bases from V and 5 from J; bases not matched to a gene: 7. The CDR3 sequence is 14 residues long. CDR3: CSASTSGGPETQYF. The CDR3 nucleotides are TGCAGTGCCTCAACTAGCGGGGGGCCGGAGACCCAGTACTTC.

The V and J genes are TRBV5-1 and TRBJ1-1; 7 bases align to TRBD1. After removal of 0 bases from V and 1 base from J, the junction contained 6 bases not matched to a gene. Germline V gene lookup returns CDR1 SGHRS and CDR2 YFSETQ. CDR3 size: 16 residues. The CDR3 bases are TGCGCCAGCAGCTTGGGTGGTCGGACAGGGAACACTGAAGCTTTCTTT. Translated: CASSLGGRTGNTEAFF. The variable domain in full, completed from reference TRBV5-1 and TRBJ1-1, reads KAGVTQTPRYLIKTRGQQVTLSCSPISGHRSVSWYQQTPGQGLQFLFEYFSETQRNKGNFPGRFSGRQFSNSRSEMNVSTLELGDSALYLCASSLGGRTGNTEAFFGQGTRLTVV.

This clonotype came up a few times. The chain couples TRBV12-3 or TRBV12-4 to TRBJ1-1; D possibly corresponds to TRBD1 (5 bases). This CDR3 has 13 amino acids. Trimming pared 7 bases from V and 6 bases from J, leaving 15 bases between. The CDR3 sequence is CASTLVQVSEAFF. In DNA form, the CDR3 reads TGTGCCAGCACGCTAGTACAGGTCTCTGAAGCTTTCTTT.

A few counts support this clonotype. Written as DNA, the CDR3 is TGTGCCAGTAGTAGCCCATCGGACACTGAAGCTTTCTTT. This encodes CASSSPSDTEAFF. The V and J genes are TRBV19 and TRBJ1-1; D is undetermined. V was clipped by 4 bases and J by 3 bases, with 9 bases between them. Per the germline V gene, CDR1 is LNHDA and CDR2 is SQIVND (reference sequence). The CDR3 runs to 13 residues.

The CDR3 loop reads CASSLRVEIGGYTF. CDR3 bases: TGTGCCAGCAGCTTAAGGGTAGAAATCGGTGGCTACACCTTC. The J gene is TRBJ1-2, the V gene TRBV7-9; D call uncertain. The CDR3 spans 14 residues. Germline values: CDR1 SEHNR, CDR2 FQNEAQ (reference sequence). V lost 2 bases to trimming and J lost 7 bases, with 14 bases between them.

This clonotype was detected many times. The junction departs from the called germline gene at one end, perhaps through a read error. The chain links TRBV12-3 or TRBV12-4 to TRBJ2-7; TRBD2 matches at 9 bases. This CDR3 spans 13 amino acids. The CDR3 region is CASRLAGEDEQYF. In nucleotides, the CDR3 is TGTGCCAGCAGATTAGCGGGAGAAGACGAGCAGTACTTC.

This clonotype turned up a few times. This chain connects TRBV7-9 to TRBJ1-4; D is perhaps TRBD1 (6 bases). This CDR3 is 17 amino acids long. V lost 0 bases to trimming and J lost 5 bases, with 16 bases between them. The germline V gene encodes CDR1 SEHNR and CDR2 FQNEAQ (reference sequence). In nucleotides, the CDR3 is TGTGCCAGCAGCTTAGCGCATACAGGGAATCCGAATGAAAAACTGTTTTTT. Residues: CASSLAHTGNPNEKLFF.

The J gene is TRBJ1-2, the V gene TRBV18; tentative D call: TRBD1 (5 bases). CDR3 size: 15 residues. The germline V gene has CDR1 KGHSH and CDR2 LQKENI. V was clipped by 8 bases and J by 4 bases, with 20 bases between them. CDR3 in amino acids: CASTYAGPDPYGYTF. In nucleotides, the CDR3 is TGTGCCAGCACCTATGCGGGGCCAGACCCCTATGGCTACACCTTC.

This clonotype was counted a few times. A read error may account for a junction end that differs from germline. The DNA of the CDR3 is TGTGCTAGCAGCCTAACTCCTACACAGACCGGGGAGCTGTTTTTT. Encoded protein: CASSLTPTQTGELFF. This chain links TRBV7-7 with TRBJ2-2; D gene uncertain. The germline V gene has CDR1 SSHAT and CDR2 FNYEAQ (reference sequence). This CDR3 is built from 15 residues.

The chain has TRBV2 and TRBJ1-4; possible D gene TRBD1, 5 bases. The CDR3 contains 14 residues. From germline, CDR1 is SNHLY and CDR2 FYNNEI. V was clipped by 7 bases and J by 8 bases, with 17 bases between them. CDR3 in DNA: TGTGCCAGCAATTACGGCATGGGGCGGGAAAAACTGTTTTTT. This codes for CASNYGMGREKLFF.

The rearrangement links TRBV20-1 to TRBJ2-1; no reliable D call. The CDR3 totals 13 residues. V was clipped by 3 bases and J by 4 bases, with 10 bases between them. Looked up from germline, CDR1 is DFQATT and CDR2 is SNEGSKA (reference sequence). CDR3 in DNA: TGCAGTGCTAGGTTCTCCGCGTACAATGAGCAGTTCTTC. Protein sequence: CSARFSAYNEQFF.

This clonotype occurred a few times. V usage is TRBV7-9 and J usage is TRBJ1-2, with D perhaps TRBD1 (6 bases). The V gene lost 4 bases and the J gene lost 8 bases, with 17 bases spanning the gap. Germline V gene lookup returns CDR1 SEHNR and CDR2 FQNEAQ (reference sequence). The CDR3 spans 14 residues. The CDR3 is CASSSVSGAPGYTF. In DNA, the CDR3 is TGTGCCAGCAGCTCAGTTTCGGGGGCGCCGGGCTACACCTTC.

In this sample, this clonotype turned up a few times. The chain links TRBV12-3 or TRBV12-4 to TRBJ2-1; D may be TRBD1 (6 bases). CDR3 length: 12 amino acids. The V end was cut by 5 bases, the J end by 11 bases, with 13 bases between. The CDR3 sequence is CASSLTQGQQFF. CDR3 coding DNA: TGTGCCAGCAGTCTGACACAGGGACAGCAGTTCTTC.

The chain has TRBV13 and TRBJ2-2; D call uncertain. The CDR3 contains 14 residues. Germline V lookup: CDR1 PRHDT, CDR2 FYEKMQ (reference sequence). Trimming cost V 0 bases and J 3 bases, with 5 bases left between them. CDR3 sequence: CASSLGIDTGELFF. The CDR3 DNA reads TGTGCCAGCAGCTTAGGGATTGACACCGGGGAGCTGTTTTTT.